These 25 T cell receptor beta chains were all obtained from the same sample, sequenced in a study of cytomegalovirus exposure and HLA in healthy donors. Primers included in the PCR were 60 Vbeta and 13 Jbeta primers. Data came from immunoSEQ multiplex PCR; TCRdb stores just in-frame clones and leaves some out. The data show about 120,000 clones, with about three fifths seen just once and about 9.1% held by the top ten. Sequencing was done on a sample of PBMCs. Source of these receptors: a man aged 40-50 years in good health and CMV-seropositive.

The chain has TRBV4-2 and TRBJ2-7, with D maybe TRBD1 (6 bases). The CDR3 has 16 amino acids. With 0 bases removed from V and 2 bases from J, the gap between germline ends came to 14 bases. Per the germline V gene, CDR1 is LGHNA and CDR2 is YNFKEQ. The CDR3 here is CASSQDSSRGTYEQYF. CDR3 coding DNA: TGTGCCAGCAGCCAAGATAGTTCCAGGGGCACCTACGAGCAGTACTTC.

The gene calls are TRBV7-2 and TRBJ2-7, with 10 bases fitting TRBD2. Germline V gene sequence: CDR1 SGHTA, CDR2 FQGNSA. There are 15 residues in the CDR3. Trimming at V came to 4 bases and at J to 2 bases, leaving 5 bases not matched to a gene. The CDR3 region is CASSWTSGPTYEQYF. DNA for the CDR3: TGTGCCAGCAGCTGGACTAGCGGCCCCACCTACGAGCAGTACTTC. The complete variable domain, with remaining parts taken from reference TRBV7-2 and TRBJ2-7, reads GAGVSQSPSNKVTEKGKDVELRCDPISGHTALYWYRQSLGQGLEFLIYFQGNSAPDKSGLPSDRFSAERTGGSVSTLTIQRTQQEDSAVYLCASSWTSGPTYEQYFGPGTRLTVT.

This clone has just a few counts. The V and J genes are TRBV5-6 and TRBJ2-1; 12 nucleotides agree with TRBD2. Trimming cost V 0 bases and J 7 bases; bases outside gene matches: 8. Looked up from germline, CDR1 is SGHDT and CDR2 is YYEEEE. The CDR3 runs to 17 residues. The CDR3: CASSLARLAGEVNEQFF. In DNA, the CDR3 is TGTGCCAGCAGCTTGGCCCGACTAGCGGGAGAGGTAAATGAGCAGTTCTTC.

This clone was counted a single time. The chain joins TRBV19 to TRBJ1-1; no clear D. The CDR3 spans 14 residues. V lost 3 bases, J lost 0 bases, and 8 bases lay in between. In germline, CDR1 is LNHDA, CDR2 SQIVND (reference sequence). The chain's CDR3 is CASSIGAMNTEAFF. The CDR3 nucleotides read TGTGCCAGTAGTATCGGTGCGATGAACACTGAAGCTTTCTTT.

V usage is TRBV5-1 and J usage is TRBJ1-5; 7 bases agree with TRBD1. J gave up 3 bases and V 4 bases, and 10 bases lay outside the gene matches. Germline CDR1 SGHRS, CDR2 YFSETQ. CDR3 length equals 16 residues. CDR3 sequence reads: CASSPRDRIANQPQHF. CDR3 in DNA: TGCGCCAGCAGCCCCCGGGACAGAATTGCCAATCAGCCCCAGCATTTT. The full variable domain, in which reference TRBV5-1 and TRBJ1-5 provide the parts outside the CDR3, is KAGVTQTPRYLIKTRGQQVTLSCSPISGHRSVSWYQQTPGQGLQFLFEYFSETQRNKGNFPGRFSGRQFSNSRSEMNVSTLELGDSALYLCASSPRDRIANQPQHFGDGTRLSIL.

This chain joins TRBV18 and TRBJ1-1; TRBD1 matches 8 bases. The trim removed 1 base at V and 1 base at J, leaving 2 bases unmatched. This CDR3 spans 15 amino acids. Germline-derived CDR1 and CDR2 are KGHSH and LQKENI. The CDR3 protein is CASSPQGTGNTEAFF. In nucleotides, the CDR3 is TGTGCCAGCTCACCACAAGGGACAGGGAACACTGAAGCTTTCTTT. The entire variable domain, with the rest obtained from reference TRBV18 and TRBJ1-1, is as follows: NAGVMQNPRHLVRRRGQEARLRCSPMKGHSHVYWYRQLPEEGLKFMVYLQKENIIDESGMPKERFSAEFPKEGPSILRIQQVVRGDSAAYFCASSPQGTGNTEAFFGQGTRLTVV.

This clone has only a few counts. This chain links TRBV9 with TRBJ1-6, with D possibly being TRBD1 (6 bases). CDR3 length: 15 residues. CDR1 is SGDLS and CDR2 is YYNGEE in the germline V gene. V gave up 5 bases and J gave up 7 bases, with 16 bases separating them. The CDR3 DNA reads TGTGCCAGCAGAACAACAGGGACCCCCAATTCACCCCTCCACTTT. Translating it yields CASRTTGTPNSPLHF. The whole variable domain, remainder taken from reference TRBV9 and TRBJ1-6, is DSGVTQTPKHLITATGQRVTLRCSPRSGDLSVYWYQQSLDQGLQFLIQYYNGEERAKGNILERFSAQQFPDLHSELNLSSLELGDSALYFCASRTTGTPNSPLHFGNGTRLTVT.

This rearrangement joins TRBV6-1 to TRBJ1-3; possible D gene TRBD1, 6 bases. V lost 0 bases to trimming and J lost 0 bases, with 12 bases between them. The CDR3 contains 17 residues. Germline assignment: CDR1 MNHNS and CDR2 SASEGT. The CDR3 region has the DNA TGTGCCAGCAGTGAAGCGCCGGGGGGGCCCTCTGGAAACACCATATATTTT. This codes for CASSEAPGGPSGNTIYF.

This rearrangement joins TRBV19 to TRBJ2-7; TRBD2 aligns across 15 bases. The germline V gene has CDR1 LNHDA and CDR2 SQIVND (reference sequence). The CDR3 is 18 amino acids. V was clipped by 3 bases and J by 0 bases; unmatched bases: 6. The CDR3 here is CASSIGGTSGGTSYEQYF. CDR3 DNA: TGTGCCAGTAGTATTGGCGGGACTAGCGGGGGGACCTCCTACGAGCAGTACTTC. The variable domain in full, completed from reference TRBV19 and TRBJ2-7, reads DGGITQSPKYLFRKEGQNVTLSCEQNLNHDAMYWYRQDPGQGLRLIYYSQIVNDFQKGDIAEGYSVSREKKESFPLTVTSAQKNPTAFYLCASSIGGTSGGTSYEQYFGPGTRLTVT.

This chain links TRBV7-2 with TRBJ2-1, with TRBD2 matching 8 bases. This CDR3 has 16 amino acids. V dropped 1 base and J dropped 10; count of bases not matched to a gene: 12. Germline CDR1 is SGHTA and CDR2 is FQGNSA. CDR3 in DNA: TGTGCCAGCAGCTTAGAAAAGGGGCGGGGGGCAGTGGAGCAGTTCTTC. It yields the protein CASSLEKGRGAVEQFF.

Written as DNA, the CDR3 is TGCGCCAGCAGCAAACTTTCAAGGGGGATGAACACTGAAGCTTTCTTT. Translated: CASSKLSRGMNTEAFF. The rearrangement joins TRBV5-1 to TRBJ1-1, with D maybe TRBD1 (6 bases). Per the germline V gene, CDR1 is SGHRS and CDR2 is YFSETQ. The CDR3 runs 16 residues. Trimming left V 4 bases short and J 0 bases short, with 16 bases between.

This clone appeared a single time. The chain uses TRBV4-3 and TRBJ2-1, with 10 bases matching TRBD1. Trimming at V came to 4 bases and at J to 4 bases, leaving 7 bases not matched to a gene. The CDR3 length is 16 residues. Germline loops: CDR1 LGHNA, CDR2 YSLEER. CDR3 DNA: TGCGCCAGCAGCCGGGACAGGGGCGTGGGATACAATGAGCAGTTCTTC. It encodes CASSRDRGVGYNEQFF.

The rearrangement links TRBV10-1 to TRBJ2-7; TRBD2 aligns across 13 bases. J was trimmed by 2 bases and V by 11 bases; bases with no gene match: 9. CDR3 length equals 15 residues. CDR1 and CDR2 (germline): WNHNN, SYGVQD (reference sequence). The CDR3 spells CAGPTSGGITYEQYF. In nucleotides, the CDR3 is TGCGCCGGGCCGACTAGCGGGGGGATCACCTACGAGCAGTACTTC.

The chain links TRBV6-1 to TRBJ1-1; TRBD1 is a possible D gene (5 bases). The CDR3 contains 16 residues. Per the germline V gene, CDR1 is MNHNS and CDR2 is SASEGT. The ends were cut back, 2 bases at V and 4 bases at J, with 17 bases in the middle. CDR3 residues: CASSEFQGSTSTEAFF. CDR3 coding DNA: TGTGCCAGCAGTGAATTCCAGGGTAGTACCAGCACTGAAGCTTTCTTT.

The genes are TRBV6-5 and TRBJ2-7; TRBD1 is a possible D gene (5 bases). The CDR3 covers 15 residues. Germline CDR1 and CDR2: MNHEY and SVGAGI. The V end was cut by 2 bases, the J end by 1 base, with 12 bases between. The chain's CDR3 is CASSYDRDSSYEQYF. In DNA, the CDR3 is TGTGCCAGCAGTTACGACCGTGACAGTTCCTACGAGCAGTACTTC.

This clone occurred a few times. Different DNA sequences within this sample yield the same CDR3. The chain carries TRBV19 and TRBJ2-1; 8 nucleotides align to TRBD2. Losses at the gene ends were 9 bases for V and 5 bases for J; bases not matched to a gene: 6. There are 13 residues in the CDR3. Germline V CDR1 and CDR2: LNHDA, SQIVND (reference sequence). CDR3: CASGTSGNNEQFF. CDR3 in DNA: TGTGCCAGCGGTACTAGCGGAAACAATGAGCAGTTCTTC.

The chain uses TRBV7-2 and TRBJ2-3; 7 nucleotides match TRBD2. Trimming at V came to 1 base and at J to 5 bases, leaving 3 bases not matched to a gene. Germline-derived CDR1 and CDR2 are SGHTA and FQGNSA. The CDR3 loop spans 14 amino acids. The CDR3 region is CASSLELAGDTQYF. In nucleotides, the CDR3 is TGTGCCAGCAGCTTAGAATTAGCGGGAGATACGCAGTATTTT.

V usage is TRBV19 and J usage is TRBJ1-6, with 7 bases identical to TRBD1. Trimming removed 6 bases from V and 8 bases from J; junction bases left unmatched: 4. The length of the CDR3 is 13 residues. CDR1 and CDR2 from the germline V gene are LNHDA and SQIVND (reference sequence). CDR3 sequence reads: CASRQGIDSPLHF. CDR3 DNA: TGTGCCAGTAGACAGGGGATTGATTCACCCCTCCACTTT.

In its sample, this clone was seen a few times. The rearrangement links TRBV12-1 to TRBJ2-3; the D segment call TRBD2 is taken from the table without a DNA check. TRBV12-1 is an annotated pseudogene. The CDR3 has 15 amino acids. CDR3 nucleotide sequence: TGTGCCAGCAGCTTTGGGCTCCCGGGGGGAGATACGCAGTATTTT. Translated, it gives CASSFGLPGGDTQYF.

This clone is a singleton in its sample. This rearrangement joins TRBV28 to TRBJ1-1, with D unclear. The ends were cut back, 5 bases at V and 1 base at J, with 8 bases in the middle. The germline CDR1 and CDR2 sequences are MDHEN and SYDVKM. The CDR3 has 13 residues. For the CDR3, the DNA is TGTGCCAGCAGTCGGCGACAGAACACTGAAGCTTTCTTT. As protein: CASSRRQNTEAFF.

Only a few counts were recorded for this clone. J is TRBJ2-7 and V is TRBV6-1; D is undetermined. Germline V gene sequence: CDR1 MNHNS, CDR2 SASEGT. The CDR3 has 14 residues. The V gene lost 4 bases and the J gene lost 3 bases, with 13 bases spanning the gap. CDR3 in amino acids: CASSVQVLSYEQYF. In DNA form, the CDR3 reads TGTGCCAGCAGTGTCCAGGTCCTGAGCTACGAGCAGTACTTC.

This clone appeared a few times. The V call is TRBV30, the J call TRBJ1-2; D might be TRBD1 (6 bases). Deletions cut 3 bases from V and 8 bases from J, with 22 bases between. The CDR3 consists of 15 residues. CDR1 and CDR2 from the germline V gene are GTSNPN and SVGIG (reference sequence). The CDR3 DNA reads TGTGCCTGGAGCCGGACAACCACGGGACAATTAGGCTACACCTTC. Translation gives CAWSRTTTGQLGYTF.

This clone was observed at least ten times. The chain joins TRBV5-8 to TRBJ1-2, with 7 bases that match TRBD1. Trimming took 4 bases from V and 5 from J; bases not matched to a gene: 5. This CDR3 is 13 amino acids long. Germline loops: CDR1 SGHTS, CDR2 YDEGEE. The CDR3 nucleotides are TGTGCCAGCAGCCCTGACAGGGTGTATGGCTACACCTTC. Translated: CASSPDRVYGYTF.

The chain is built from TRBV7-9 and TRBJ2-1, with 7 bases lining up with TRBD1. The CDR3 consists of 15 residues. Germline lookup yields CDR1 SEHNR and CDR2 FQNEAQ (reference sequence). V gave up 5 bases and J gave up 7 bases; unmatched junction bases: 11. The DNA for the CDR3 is TGTGCCAGCAGCCCGACAGGGAACCTCAAGAATGAGCAGTTCTTC. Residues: CASSPTGNLKNEQFF.

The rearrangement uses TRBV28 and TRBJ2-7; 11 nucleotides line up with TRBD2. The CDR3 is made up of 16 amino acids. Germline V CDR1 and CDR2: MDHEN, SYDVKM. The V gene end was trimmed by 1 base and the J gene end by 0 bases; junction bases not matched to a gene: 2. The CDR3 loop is CASSLLGTSGSYEQYF. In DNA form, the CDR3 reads TGTGCCAGCAGTTTATTGGGGACTAGCGGCTCCTACGAGCAGTACTTC.